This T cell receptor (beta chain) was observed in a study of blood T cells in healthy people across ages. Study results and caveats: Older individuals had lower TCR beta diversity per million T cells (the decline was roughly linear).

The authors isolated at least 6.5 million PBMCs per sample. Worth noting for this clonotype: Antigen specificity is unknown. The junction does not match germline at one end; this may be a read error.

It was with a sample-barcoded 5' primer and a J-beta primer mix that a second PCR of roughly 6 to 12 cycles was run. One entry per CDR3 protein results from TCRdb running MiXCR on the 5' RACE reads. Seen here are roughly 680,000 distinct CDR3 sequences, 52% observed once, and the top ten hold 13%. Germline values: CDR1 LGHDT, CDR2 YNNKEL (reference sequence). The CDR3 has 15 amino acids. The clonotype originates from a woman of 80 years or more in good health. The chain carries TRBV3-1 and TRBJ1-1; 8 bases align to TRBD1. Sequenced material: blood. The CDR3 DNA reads TGTGCCGGCAGCCAAGGAGCAGGGGGCAACACTGAAGCTTTCTTT. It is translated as CAGSQGAGGNTEAFF.